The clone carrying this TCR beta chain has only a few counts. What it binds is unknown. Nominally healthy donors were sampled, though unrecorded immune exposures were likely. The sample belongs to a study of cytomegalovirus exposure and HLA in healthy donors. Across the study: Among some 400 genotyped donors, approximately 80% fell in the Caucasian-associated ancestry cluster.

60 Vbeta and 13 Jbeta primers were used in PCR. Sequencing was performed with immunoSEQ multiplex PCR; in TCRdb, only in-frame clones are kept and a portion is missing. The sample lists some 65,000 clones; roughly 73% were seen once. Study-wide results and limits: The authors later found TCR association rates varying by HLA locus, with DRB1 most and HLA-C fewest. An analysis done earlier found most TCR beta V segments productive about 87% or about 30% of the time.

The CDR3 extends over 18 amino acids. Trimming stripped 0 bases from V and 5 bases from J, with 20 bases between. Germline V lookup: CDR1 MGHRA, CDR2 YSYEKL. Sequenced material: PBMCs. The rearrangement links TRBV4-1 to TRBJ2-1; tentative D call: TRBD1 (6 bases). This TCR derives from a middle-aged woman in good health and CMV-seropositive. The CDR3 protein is CASSQDKPDSQPDNEQFF. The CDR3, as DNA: TGCGCCAGCAGCCAAGATAAGCCGGACAGCCAGCCTGACAATGAGCAGTTCTTC.